This passage covers 30 T cell receptor beta chains from one sample sequenced in a study of monozygotic twins with inflammatory bowel disease. One entry per CDR3 protein, without DNA, is what TCRdb gives after re-calling the 5' RACE reads. The sample holds 140,000 to 150,000 distinct CDR3 sequences. What was sequenced was blood. The receptors stem from a human donor with ulcerative colitis or Crohn's disease, or a healthy co-twin of an affected twin (not recorded which).

This chain joins TRBV5-1 and TRBJ2-1; no DNA is available, so the TRBD1 call from TCRdb remains unchecked. Germline values: CDR1 SGHRS, CDR2 YFSETQ. CDR3 length equals 15 residues. The chain's CDR3 is CASSPGGPSYNEQFF.

The genes are TRBV7-8 and TRBJ2-1; TCRdb returns TRBD1, unconfirmable since there is no DNA. The CDR3 contains 15 residues. The germline gives CDR1 SGHVS, CDR2 FQNEAQ. The CDR3 protein is CASSSTRTEGNEQFF.

This chain uses TRBV10-2 with TRBJ1-1. CDR3 size: 11 residues. In germline, CDR1 is WSHSY, CDR2 SAAADI. This CDR3 is CASRENTEAFF.

The chain uses TRBV29-1 and TRBJ1-1. Germline-derived CDR1 and CDR2 are SQVTM and ANQGSEA. There are 12 residues in the CDR3. CDR3 amino acids: CSVLDGNTEAFF.

V and J are TRBV30 and TRBJ2-7; the D call of TRBD2 rests on TCRdb alone, since no DNA is present to check it. The germline CDR1 and CDR2 sequences are GTSNPN and SVGIG (reference sequence). The CDR3 is 14 residues long. CDR3 sequence reads: CAWSVLGRRGEQYF. The full variable domain, completed using reference TRBV30 and TRBJ2-7, is SQTIHQWPATLVQPVGSPLSLECTVEGTSNPNLYWYRQAAGRGLQLLFYSVGIGQISSEVPQNLSASRPQDRQFILSSKKLLLSDSGFYLCAWSVLGRRGEQYFGPGTRLTVT.

CDR3 sequence reads: CASSLGLGAYNEQFF. J is TRBJ2-1 and V is TRBV5-1; TCRdb indicates TRBD2, and absent DNA this call remains unverified. Germline CDR1 SGHRS, CDR2 YFSETQ. CDR3 length: 15 amino acids. Full variable domain (remainder filled in from reference TRBV5-1 and TRBJ2-1): KAGVTQTPRYLIKTRGQQVTLSCSPISGHRSVSWYQQTPGQGLQFLFEYFSETQRNKGNFPGRFSGRQFSNSRSEMNVSTLELGDSALYLCASSLGLGAYNEQFFGPGTRLTVL.

The gene calls are TRBV6-2 or TRBV6-3 and TRBJ1-2. CDR1 is MNHEY, CDR2 SVGEGT, per germline. The CDR3 totals 17 residues. CDR3 protein: CASSLPDELGYNYGYTF.

The chain combines TRBV20-1 with TRBJ2-1; with no DNA, the TCRdb D assignment of TRBD1 cannot be verified. This CDR3 spans 12 amino acids. Germline lookup yields CDR1 DFQATT and CDR2 SNEGSKA (reference sequence). This chain's CDR3 is CSPTGTYNEQFF.

This chain uses TRBV24-1 with TRBJ2-3; TCRdb's D call of TRBD1 is untestable without DNA. Per the germline V gene, CDR1 is KGHDR and CDR2 is SFDVKD. This CDR3 has 16 residues. The CDR3 sequence: CATSDWGQTSADTQYF.

This chain joins TRBV27 and TRBJ1-6; TCRdb's D gene call, TRBD1, goes unchecked for lack of DNA. Germline-derived CDR1 and CDR2 are MNHEY and SMNVEV (reference sequence). CDR3 length: 12 amino acids. Here the CDR3 reads CASSPLRSPLHF.

The V gene is TRBV10-3, the J gene TRBJ2-1. Germline values: CDR1 ENHRY, CDR2 SYGVKD. CDR3 length: 12 amino acids. This chain's CDR3 is CAISPILNEQFF.

The rearrangement links TRBV18 to TRBJ2-1. CDR3 length equals 14 residues. Germline CDR1 is KGHSH and CDR2 is LQKENI. CDR3 protein: CASSPPLAYNEQFF. Full variable domain (outside the CDR3, taken from reference TRBV18 and TRBJ2-1): NAGVMQNPRHLVRRRGQEARLRCSPMKGHSHVYWYRQLPEEGLKFMVYLQKENIIDESGMPKERFSAEFPKEGPSILRIQQVVRGDSAAYFCASSPPLAYNEQFFGPGTRLTVL.

V and J are TRBV5-6 and TRBJ2-7; TCRdb calls TRBD1, which cannot be checked without DNA. The germline gives CDR1 SGHDT, CDR2 YYEEEE. The CDR3 contains 13 residues. CDR3 sequence: CASLRDGSYEQYF.

This sequence joins TRBV12-3 or TRBV12-4 and TRBJ2-7; TCRdb proposes TRBD1, but this gene call is untestable without DNA. This CDR3 contains 14 residues. The CDR3 sequence: CASSPWSDRDEQYF.

The chain recombines TRBV24-1 with TRBJ2-7; TCRdb calls TRBD2, which cannot be checked without DNA. The CDR3 consists of 18 residues. Germline V gene lookup returns CDR1 KGHDR and CDR2 SFDVKD. CDR3 in amino acids: CATSRDRERTSGNYEQYF.

This chain uses TRBV9 with TRBJ2-3. There are 14 residues in the CDR3. CDR1 is SGDLS and CDR2 is YYNGEE in the germline V gene. This CDR3 reads CASSIADSTDTQYF. The variable domain in full, completed from reference TRBV9 and TRBJ2-3, reads DSGVTQTPKHLITATGQRVTLRCSPRSGDLSVYWYQQSLDQGLQFLIQYYNGEERAKGNILERFSAQQFPDLHSELNLSSLELGDSALYFCASSIADSTDTQYFGPGTRLTVL.

The J gene is TRBJ2-5, the V gene TRBV11-2. Germline CDR1 and CDR2: SGHAT and FQNNGV. The length of the CDR3 is 14 residues. CDR3: CASSGVTGEETQYF.

This chain connects TRBV10-3 to TRBJ2-1; lacking DNA, the TRBD2 call made by TCRdb goes unchecked. The length of the CDR3 is 16 residues. The germline gives CDR1 ENHRY, CDR2 SYGVKD. The chain's CDR3 is CAISDPSGTLYNEQFF.

V gene TRBV20-1 combines with J gene TRBJ2-7. Germline values: CDR1 DFQATT, CDR2 SNEGSKA (reference sequence). The CDR3 consists of 14 residues. CDR3 sequence reads: CSARRQADIYEQYF.

The V and J genes are TRBV7-9 and TRBJ1-5; TCRdb's D call of TRBD1 is untestable without DNA. The CDR3 extends over 14 amino acids. Germline CDR1 reads SEHNR; CDR2 reads FQNEAQ (reference sequence). The chain's CDR3 is CASSLTGVGQPQHF.

The chain combines TRBV6-6 with TRBJ2-5. The CDR3 contains 14 residues. The germline V gene encodes CDR1 MNHNY and CDR2 SVGAGI (reference sequence). The CDR3 sequence: CASSYSRGLETQYF.

This chain joins TRBV5-1 and TRBJ2-1. Germline CDR1 is SGHRS and CDR2 is YFSETQ. CDR3 length: 13 residues. CDR3: CASSLAAYDEQFF.

The chain employs TRBV18 and TRBJ1-1; TCRdb picks TRBD1, but there is no DNA to check that call. The CDR3 is made up of 15 amino acids. Germline CDR1 reads KGHSH; CDR2 reads LQKENI. This CDR3 reads CASSPGLMGDTEAFF.

The chain combines TRBV29-1 with TRBJ2-7; with no DNA, the TCRdb D assignment of TRBD2 cannot be verified. The CDR3 is 12 amino acids. Per the germline V gene, CDR1 is SQVTM and CDR2 is ANQGSEA. The CDR3 protein is CSVDGPTYEQYF.

This chain connects TRBV11-2 to TRBJ2-3; TCRdb's D gene call, TRBD2, goes unchecked for lack of DNA. The CDR3 has 13 residues. Per germline, CDR1 SGHAT and CDR2 FQNNGV. CDR3 protein: CASSPRVLDTQYF.

The rearrangement uses TRBV19 and TRBJ1-1; no DNA is available, so the TRBD1 call from TCRdb remains unchecked. Germline CDR1 and CDR2: LNHDA and SQIVND (reference sequence). This CDR3 region has 13 residues. CDR3 protein: CASSPRENTEAFF.

The chain joins TRBV20-1 to TRBJ2-3; there is no DNA to check the TCRdb D call of TRBD2. The CDR3 contains 15 residues. Germline CDR1 reads DFQATT; CDR2 reads SNEGSKA (reference sequence). The CDR3 protein is CSAPPRLASTDTQYF.

The chain carries TRBV14 and TRBJ2-7; TCRdb's D gene call, TRBD1, goes unchecked for lack of DNA. This CDR3 spans 16 amino acids. CDR1 and CDR2 (germline): SGHDN, FVKESK. Here the CDR3 reads CASSPGRTGYAYEQYF.

This rearrangement joins TRBV20-1 to TRBJ2-1. This CDR3 contains 17 residues. Germline CDR1 reads DFQATT; CDR2 reads SNEGSKA (reference sequence). The CDR3: CSASSRLQWSSYNEQFF.

The genes are TRBV7-3 and TRBJ2-2; the D gene TCRdb calls, TRBD1, cannot be checked with no DNA. CDR1 is SGHTA and CDR2 is FQGTGA in the germline V gene. The CDR3 is 14 amino acids. The CDR3 loop is CASSSIQGGGELFF.